This T cell receptor (beta chain) is drawn from a study of blood T cell repertoires in COVID-19 (dated by TCRdb to 2018 to 2020). About the study as a whole: Collaborator samples came from the United States, Italy and Spain and covered acute and convalescent phases of COVID-19. Where available, HLA class I and class II types were taken from metadata supplied by the sample provider and were not determined by assay-based typing. A freely available public database, intended as a resource for researchers studying the immune response to SARS-CoV-2, is where the repertoires were released. A de-identified subject ID, COVID-19 status, age in years and sex were almost always included in the sample metadata. Subjects who had been exposed to COVID-19, were actively infected with it, or had recovered from it provided the deeply sampled blood TCRbeta repertoires that made up the dataset. The material from the prospective study consisted of cDNA or gDNA derived from T cells, B-cell-depleted T cells, or PBMCs. Samples came from the ongoing ImmuneRACE study (first 160 participants) plus 1,254 subjects from 6 global collaborators.

The immunoSEQ Assay, a bias-controlled multiplex PCR, was used to amplify TCRbeta CDR3 regions from genomic DNA. The published analysis was carried out like this. The number of nucleated cells in each sample was estimated by amplification of reference gene primers within the assay. To quantify the absolute abundance of each unique TCRbeta CDR3 rearrangement, sequence reads were collapsed and filtered. For each sample, productive Simpson clonality was calculated as the square root of Simpson's diversity index across productive rearrangements. TCRdb limited this immuneACCESS table to in-frame rearrangements with V and J called. A share of clones is missing; checked studies link under half to unresolved V genes, and the rest is unexplained. V and J calls plus clone size are reproduced from that table; the DNA served to infer D and trimming. The sample profile shows tens of thousands of clones; around 85% of them were found once. The ten biggest clones cover 4% to 5.5% of the sample.

Of note for this clone: No cognate antigen has been identified for it. Per-base quality was not reported, and no clone a single base away is much larger than it.

Each collaborating institution followed its own protocols to collect whole blood in K2EDTA tubes. Collaborator samples were shipped for TCRbeta analysis as frozen whole blood, isolated PBMCs, or DNA extracted from either sample type. General findings and caveats noted by the study authors: The quantity of clinical and demographic metadata differed by source and by participant and was supplied without curation.

Sequencing input: peripheral blood. The TCR sequence derives from an older man with acute or convalescent COVID-19.

In nucleotide form, the sequence is TGTGCCAGCAGCTTAGTCCTGGGACAGGGTAACTATGGCTACACCTTC. It translates as CASSLVLGQGNYGYTF. The sequence is built from TRBV7-2 and TRBJ1-2, with 9 bases in between that match TRBD1. V trim: 1 base; J trim: 1 base; unmatched bases: 4. The germline V gene provides CDR1 SGHTA and CDR2 FQGNSA. The CDR3, cysteine through phenylalanine, is 16 amino acids long. Here the CDR3 DNA is all that survives: 48 bases in frame from base 1.